What follows is one T cell receptor beta chain and its context. Repertoires were generated with immunoSEQ multiplex PCR, while TCRdb's copy carries only in-frame clones and drops some. The data hold 300,000 to 350,000 clones, with roughly 90% observed a single time. The data stem from a study of blood T cell repertoires in COVID-19. In germline, CDR1 is SNHLY, CDR2 FYNNEI. The J segment lost 9 bases and the V segment lost 0 bases, leaving 14 bases of the junction unmatched. There are 16 residues in the CDR3. Material: peripheral blood. The chain has TRBV2 and TRBJ2-7; TRBD2 matches 7 bases. This clonotype originated in a man aged 18 to 29 with active or convalescent COVID-19. The CDR3 spells CASSEAGRVPLLGQYF. CDR3 bases: TGTGCCAGCAGTGAAGCGGGGAGGGTACCGCTACTCGGGCAGTACTTC.